The entry below describes one T cell receptor (beta chain). Its antigen is unknown. This sample is part of a study of cytomegalovirus exposure and HLA in healthy donors. Findings of the study overall: In vitro testing confirmed three CMV-associated chains as specific for CMV antigens. According to reports, the classifier identified cytomegalovirus status with high specificity and sensitivity. Most TCR sequences showed up rarely, but some public TCRs showed up in many donors.

Assay used: immunoSEQ multiplex PCR; TCRdb lists only in-frame clones, some missing. The sample includes 180,000 or so clones, around nine tenths of them seen just once. The CDR3 has 15 amino acids. The V and J ends lost 7 bases and 4 bases, in that order; junction bases with no gene match: 11. Germline lookup yields CDR1 MNHNY and CDR2 SVGAGI (reference sequence). The donors were members of the validation cohort, which comprised about 130 subjects and was separate from the first cohort of some 680 subjects. This receptor was obtained from a woman in her 30s in good health and CMV-seronegative. This chain joins TRBV6-6 and TRBJ2-7, with 9 bases identical to TRBD1. Sequencing used PBMCs. The CDR3, as DNA: TGTGCCAGCACGGCTTCATACAGGGGGCAATACGAGCAGTACTTC. Translated, it gives CASTASYRGQYEQYF.